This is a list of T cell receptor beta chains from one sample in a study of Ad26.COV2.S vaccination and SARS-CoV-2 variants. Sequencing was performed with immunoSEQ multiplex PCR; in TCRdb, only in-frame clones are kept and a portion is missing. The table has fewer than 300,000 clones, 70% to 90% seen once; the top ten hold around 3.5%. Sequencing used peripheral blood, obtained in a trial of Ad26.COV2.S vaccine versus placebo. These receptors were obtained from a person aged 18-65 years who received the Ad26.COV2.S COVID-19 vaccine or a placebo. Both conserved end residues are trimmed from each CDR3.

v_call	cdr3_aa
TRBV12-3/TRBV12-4	ASSWVGTEAF
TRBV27	ASGRTSYEQY
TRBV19	ASIGVTIDGYT
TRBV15	ATWLGRVDENQPQH
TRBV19	ASSIRDHSGNTIY
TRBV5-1	ASSLVQRRNTGELF
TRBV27	ASSPQDRVVDGYT
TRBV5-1	ASSWGFVTYEQY
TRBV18	ASSPGGPNEQF
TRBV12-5	ASRAQGDGYT
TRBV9	ASTRTVTNTGELF
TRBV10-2	ASTFNGETQY
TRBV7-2	ASSASTYEQY
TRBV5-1	ASSRGQAKGDTEAF
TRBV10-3	AISEEWGSSYNEQF
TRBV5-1	ASSLDSDRAIYEWY
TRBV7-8	ASSSPRQGIGSSPLH
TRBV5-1	ASSLAGGNTGELF
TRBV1	TSSQDGTGTSGYNEQF
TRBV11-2	ASRKPYSGTASGELF
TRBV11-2	ASSLGFKRGTEQY
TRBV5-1	ASSRRGEVWELF
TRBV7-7	ASSLNPSSTDTQY
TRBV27	ASSGDSYEQY
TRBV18	ASSRRGDEQY
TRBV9	ASSVGVGNQPQH